The TCR beta chain described here comes from a study of blood T cell repertoires in COVID-19. At the level of the study: Acute-phase and convalescent COVID-19 samples originated in the United States, Italy and Spain. T cells, B-cell-depleted T cells, or PBMCs provided the cDNA or gDNA that served as material.

In the original analysis: Amplification with reference gene primers provided the estimates of nucleated cell counts. The assay was immunoSEQ multiplex PCR, and TCRdb's table has in-frame clones only and misses some. The V and J calls and clone size are taken from that table; D and trimming were inferred from the DNA. The data hold approximately 110,000 clones, with roughly 84% observed a single time. The CDR3 is 18 amino acids. V was pared by 1 base and J by 7 bases, with 14 bases of the junction left unmatched. Germline V gene sequence: CDR1 GTSNPN, CDR2 SVGIG (reference sequence). Material for sequencing was peripheral blood. The source is a man aged 40-49 years with acute or convalescent COVID-19. The chain has TRBV30 and TRBJ1-6, with 9 bases aligning to TRBD1. CDR3 nucleotide sequence: TGTGCCTGGAGTGCAAACCCCCTAGGGACAGGGTGGAATTCACCCCTCCACTTT. It yields the protein CAWSANPLGTGWNSPLHF. The full variable domain, in which reference TRBV30 and TRBJ1-6 provide the parts outside the CDR3, is SQTIHQWPATLVQPVGSPLSLECTVEGTSNPNLYWYRQAAGRGLQLLFYSVGIGQISSEVPQNLSASRPQDRQFILSSKKLLLSDSGFYLCAWSANPLGTGWNSPLHFGNGTRLTVT.